Listed below are T cell receptor beta chains from one sample, sequenced in a study of cytomegalovirus exposure and HLA in healthy donors. Clones were sequenced by immunoSEQ multiplex PCR, and TCRdb holds only the in-frame ones, with some missing. The sample yields about 76,000 clones, 94% seen once. The sequenced sample consisted of PBMCs. The source of these receptors is a man aged 18 to 29 in good health and CMV-seropositive. Each CDR3 is given with its conserved first and last residue.

j_gene: TRBJ2-5
v_gene: TRBV2
CDR3aa: CASSEDLGLAGVQETQYF

j_gene: TRBJ2-5
v_gene: TRBV28
CDR3aa: CASRASVVPETQYF

j_gene: TRBJ2-7
v_gene: TRBV6-1
CDR3aa: CASSPLIGADYEQYF

j_gene: TRBJ2-1
v_gene: TRBV18
CDR3aa: CASSLTTGEQFF

j_gene: TRBJ2-5
v_gene: TRBV10-2
CDR3aa: CASSGGGRAETQYF

j_gene: TRBJ2-2
v_gene: TRBV5-1
CDR3aa: CASSLGTGANTGELFF

j_gene: TRBJ2-3
v_gene: TRBV28
CDR3aa: CASNPLVRVAGVSDTQYF

j_gene: TRBJ2-7
v_gene: TRBV28
CDR3aa: CASSHGGVGGIYEQYF

j_gene: TRBJ2-7
v_gene: TRBV12-5
CDR3aa: CASALYEQYF

j_gene: TRBJ2-7
v_gene: TRBV5-5
CDR3aa: CASGGSASYEQYF

j_gene: TRBJ2-5
v_gene: TRBV7-8
CDR3aa: CASSPRTGKETQYF

j_gene: TRBJ1-2
v_gene: TRBV27
CDR3aa: CASSLSSTAGYTF

j_gene: TRBJ2-6
v_gene: TRBV7-6
CDR3aa: CASSRGTGGRSGANVLTF

j_gene: TRBJ2-5
v_gene: TRBV29-1
CDR3aa: CSASQEAQYF

j_gene: TRBJ2-7
v_gene: TRBV11-2
CDR3aa: CASSLGWDRLYEQYF

j_gene: TRBJ1-2
v_gene: TRBV30
CDR3aa: CAWTGGSNYGYTF

j_gene: TRBJ2-3
v_gene: TRBV11-2
CDR3aa: CASSLSPPKQYF

j_gene: TRBJ2-6
v_gene: TRBV19
CDR3aa: CASSSGTASSGANVLTF

j_gene: TRBJ2-1
v_gene: TRBV30
CDR3aa: CAWSIGDYNEQFF

j_gene: TRBJ2-3
v_gene: TRBV25-1
CDR3aa: CASSESGFPGVDTQYF

j_gene: TRBJ2-3
v_gene: TRBV29-1
CDR3aa: CSVERGGGSITDTQYF

j_gene: TRBJ2-6
v_gene: TRBV4-2
CDR3aa: CASSQAGSGANVLTF

j_gene: TRBJ2-1
v_gene: TRBV4-2
CDR3aa: CASSQVASGYNEQFF

j_gene: TRBJ2-2
v_gene: TRBV6-5
CDR3aa: CASSYQGRANTGELFF

j_gene: TRBJ1-5
v_gene: TRBV10-3
CDR3aa: CAISESGQNSNQPQHF